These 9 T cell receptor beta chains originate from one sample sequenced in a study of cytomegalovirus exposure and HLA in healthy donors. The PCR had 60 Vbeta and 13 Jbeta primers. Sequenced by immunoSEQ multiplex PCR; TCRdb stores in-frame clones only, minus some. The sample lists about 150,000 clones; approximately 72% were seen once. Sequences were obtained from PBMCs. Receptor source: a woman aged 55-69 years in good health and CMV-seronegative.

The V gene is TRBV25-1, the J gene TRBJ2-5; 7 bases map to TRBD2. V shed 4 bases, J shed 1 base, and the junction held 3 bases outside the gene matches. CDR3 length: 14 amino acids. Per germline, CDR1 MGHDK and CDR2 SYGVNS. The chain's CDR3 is CASSVGGVQETQYF. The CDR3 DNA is TGTGCCAGCAGTGTGGGGGGGGTCCAAGAGACCCAGTACTTC.

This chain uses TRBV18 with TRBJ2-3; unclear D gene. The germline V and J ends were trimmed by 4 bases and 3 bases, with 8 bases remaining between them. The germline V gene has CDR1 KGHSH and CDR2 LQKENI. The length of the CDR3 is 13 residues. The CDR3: CASSRDGTDTQYF. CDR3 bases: TGTGCCAGCTCACGAGACGGGACAGATACGCAGTATTTT.

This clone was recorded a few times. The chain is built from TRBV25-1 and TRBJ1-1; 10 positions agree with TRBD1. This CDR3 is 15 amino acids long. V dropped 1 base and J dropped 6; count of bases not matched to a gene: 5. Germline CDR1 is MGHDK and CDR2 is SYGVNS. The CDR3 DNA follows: TGTGCCAGCAGTGAATTAGGGACAGGGGTATCTGAAGCTTTCTTT. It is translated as CASSELGTGVSEAFF.

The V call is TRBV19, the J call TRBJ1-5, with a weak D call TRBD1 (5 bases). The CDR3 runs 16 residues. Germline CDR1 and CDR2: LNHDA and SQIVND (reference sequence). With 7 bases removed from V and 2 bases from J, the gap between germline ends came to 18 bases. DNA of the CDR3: TGTGCCAGTACCAATGCAGGGTTGGTTGGCAATCAGCCCCAGCATTTT. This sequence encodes CASTNAGLVGNQPQHF.

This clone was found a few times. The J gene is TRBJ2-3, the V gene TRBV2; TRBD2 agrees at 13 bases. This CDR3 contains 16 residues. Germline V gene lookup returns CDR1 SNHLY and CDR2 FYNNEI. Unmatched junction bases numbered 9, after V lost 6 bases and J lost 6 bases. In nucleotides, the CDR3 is TGTGCCAGCAGACGTACTAGCGGGAGGGCCTGGGATACGCAGTATTTT. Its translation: CASRRTSGRAWDTQYF. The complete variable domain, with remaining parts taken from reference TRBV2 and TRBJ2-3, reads EPEVTQTPSHQVTQMGQEVILRCVPISNHLYFYWYRQILGQKVEFLVSFYNNEISEKSEIFDDQFSVERPDGSNFTLKIRSTKLEDSAMYFCASRRTSGRAWDTQYFGPGTRLTVL.

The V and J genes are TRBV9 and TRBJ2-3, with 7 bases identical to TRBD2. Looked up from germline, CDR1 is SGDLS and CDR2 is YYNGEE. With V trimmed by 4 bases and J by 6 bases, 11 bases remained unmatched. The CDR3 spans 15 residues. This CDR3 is CASSSQSLGGDTQYF. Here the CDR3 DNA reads TGTGCCAGCAGCTCCCAAAGCCTGGGGGGGGATACGCAGTATTTT.

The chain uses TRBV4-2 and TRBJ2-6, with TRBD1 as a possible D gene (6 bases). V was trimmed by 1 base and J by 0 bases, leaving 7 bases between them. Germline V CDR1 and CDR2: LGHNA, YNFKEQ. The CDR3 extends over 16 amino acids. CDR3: CASSQAGVSGANVLTF. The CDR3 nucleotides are TGTGCCAGCAGCCAAGCAGGGGTCTCTGGGGCCAACGTCCTGACTTTC.

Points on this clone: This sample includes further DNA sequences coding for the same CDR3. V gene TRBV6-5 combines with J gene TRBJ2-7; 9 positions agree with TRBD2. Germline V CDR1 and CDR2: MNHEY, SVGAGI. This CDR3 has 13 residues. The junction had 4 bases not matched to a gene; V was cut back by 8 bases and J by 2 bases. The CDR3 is CASSPSGTYEQYF. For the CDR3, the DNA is TGTGCCAGCTCCCCTAGCGGGACCTACGAGCAGTACTTC.

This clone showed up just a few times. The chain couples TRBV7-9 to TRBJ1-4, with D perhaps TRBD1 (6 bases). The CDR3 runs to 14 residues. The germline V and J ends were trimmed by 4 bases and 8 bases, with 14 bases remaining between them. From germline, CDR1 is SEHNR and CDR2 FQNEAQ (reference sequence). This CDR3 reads CASSWEGVEEKLFF. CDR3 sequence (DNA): TGTGCCAGCAGCTGGGAGGGGGTGGAGGAAAAACTGTTTTTT.